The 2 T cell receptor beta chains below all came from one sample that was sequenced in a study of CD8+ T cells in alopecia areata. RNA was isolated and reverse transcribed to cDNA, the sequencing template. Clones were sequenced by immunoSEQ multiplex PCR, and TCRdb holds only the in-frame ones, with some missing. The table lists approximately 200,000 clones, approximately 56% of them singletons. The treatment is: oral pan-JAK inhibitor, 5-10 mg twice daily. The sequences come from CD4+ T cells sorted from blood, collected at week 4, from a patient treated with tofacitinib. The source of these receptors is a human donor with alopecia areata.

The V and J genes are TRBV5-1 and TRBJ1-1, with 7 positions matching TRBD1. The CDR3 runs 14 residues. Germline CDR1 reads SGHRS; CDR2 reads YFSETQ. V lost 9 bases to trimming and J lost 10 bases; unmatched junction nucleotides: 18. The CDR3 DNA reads TGCGCCACCAAGCAGCGGTCGGGACAGTTGCGAGCTTTCTTT. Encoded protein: CATKQRSGQLRAFF.

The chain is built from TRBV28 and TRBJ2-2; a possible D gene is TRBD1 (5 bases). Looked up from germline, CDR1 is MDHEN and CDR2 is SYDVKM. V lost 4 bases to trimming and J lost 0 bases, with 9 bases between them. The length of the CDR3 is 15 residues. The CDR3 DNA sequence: TGTGCCAGCAGTTCGACAGACTCGAACACCGGGGAGCTGTTTTTT. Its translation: CASSSTDSNTGELFF. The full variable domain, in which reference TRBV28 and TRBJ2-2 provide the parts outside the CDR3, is DVKVTQSSRYLVKRTGEKVFLECVQDMDHENMFWYRQDPGLGLRLIYFSYDVKMKEKGDIPEGYSVSREKKERFSLILESASTNQTSMYLCASSSTDSNTGELFFGEGSRLTVL.